These 15 T cell receptor beta chains came from one sample sequenced in a study of blood T cell repertoires in COVID-19. Sequenced by immunoSEQ multiplex PCR; TCRdb stores in-frame clones only, minus some. The data show about 39,000 clones, about 90% seen once. The sequencing input was peripheral blood. The receptors originated from a man between 60 and 75 years old with acute or convalescent COVID-19.

The chain carries TRBV12-3 or TRBV12-4 and TRBJ2-3; no clear D. This CDR3 has 13 residues. Trimming removed 5 bases from V and 1 base from J, with 7 bases in between. The CDR3 nucleotides read TGTGCCAGCAGTGTGGAGCGCACAGATACGCAGTATTTT. Encoded protein: CASSVERTDTQYF.

V usage is TRBV4-3 and J usage is TRBJ1-4; tentatively, D is TRBD1 (5 bases). This CDR3 region has 17 residues. The germline V gene encodes CDR1 LGHNA and CDR2 YSLEER. V shed 0 bases and J shed 6 bases, with 17 bases lying between them. The CDR3 sequence: CASSQEWGWGRDEKLFF. CDR3 sequence (DNA): TGCGCCAGCAGCCAAGAATGGGGCTGGGGAAGAGATGAAAAACTGTTTTTT.

This clone was counted once. The gene calls are TRBV5-1 and TRBJ1-1, with 10 bases lining up with TRBD1. The germline CDR1 and CDR2 sequences are SGHRS and YFSETQ. CDR3 length: 16 amino acids. The ends lost 4 bases at V and 6 bases at J; junction bases unmatched: 12. The CDR3 DNA follows: TGCGCCAGCAGCCCGGGACAGGGGTCTTCTTTTTCTGAAGCTTTCTTT. It is translated as CASSPGQGSSFSEAFF.

The V gene is TRBV12-3 or TRBV12-4, the J gene TRBJ2-1, with a possible D match to TRBD2 (5 bases). CDR3 length: 13 amino acids. V was clipped by 3 bases and J by 7 bases, with 10 bases between them. The CDR3 coding sequence is TGTGCCAGCAGTTTGGTTAGCGCAAATGAGCAGTTCTTC. It is translated as CASSLVSANEQFF.

The chain employs TRBV11-2 and TRBJ2-2; D is uncertain. The CDR3 length is 17 residues. Trimming stripped 3 bases from V and 4 bases from J, with 18 bases between. Germline CDR1 SGHAT, CDR2 FQNNGV. This CDR3 reads CASSLVFVNSGTGELFF. The CDR3 nucleotides read TGTGCCAGCAGCTTGGTATTTGTAAACTCGGGCACCGGGGAGCTGTTTTTT.

The CDR3 region has the DNA TGTGCCAGCAGCCCCGGGACAGCGGAGAATCAGCCCCAGCATTTT. Residues: CASSPGTAENQPQHF. V gene TRBV7-9 combines with J gene TRBJ1-5, with 7 bases aligning to TRBD1. This CDR3 is built from 15 residues. The germline V gene encodes CDR1 SEHNR and CDR2 FQNEAQ (reference sequence). V was pared by 5 bases and J by 4 bases, with 8 bases of the junction left unmatched.

The chain is built from TRBV5-1 and TRBJ2-3; D may be TRBD2 (6 bases). Germline V lookup: CDR1 SGHRS, CDR2 YFSETQ. The CDR3 totals 15 residues. Trimming took 2 bases from V and 6 from J, leaving 16 bases between them. In DNA form, the CDR3 reads TGCGCCAGCAGCTTTTTAGGAGGGAGGATTGATACGCAGTATTTT. Amino acids: CASSFLGGRIDTQYF.

The CDR3 DNA follows: TGTGCCAGCAGTGACCTCCGGGATACGCAGTATTTT. It codes for CASSDLRDTQYF. This sequence joins TRBV6-1 and TRBJ2-3; D gene unclear. Germline CDR1 MNHNS, CDR2 SASEGT. Trimming pared 3 bases from V and 6 bases from J, leaving 7 bases between. The CDR3 covers 12 residues.

V and J are TRBV7-2 and TRBJ1-5, with a possible D match to TRBD1 (6 bases). Per the germline V gene, CDR1 is SGHTA and CDR2 is FQGNSA. This CDR3 comprises 12 residues. Trimming removed 5 bases at V and 9 bases at J, with 11 bases between. The chain's CDR3 is CASSKGVGPQHF. CDR3 nucleotides: TGTGCCAGCAGCAAGGGGGTAGGGCCCCAGCATTTT.

The chain carries TRBV19 and TRBJ2-3; TRBD2 is a possible D gene (5 bases). The V gene lost 3 bases and the J gene lost 1 base, with 8 bases spanning the gap. The CDR3 has 14 amino acids. Germline assignment: CDR1 LNHDA and CDR2 SQIVND (reference sequence). CDR3 in amino acids: CASSILLGTDTQYF. CDR3 sequence (DNA): TGTGCCAGTAGTATTTTACTAGGCACAGATACGCAGTATTTT.

This chain connects TRBV28 to TRBJ2-2, with D possibly TRBD1 on 7 matching bases. Between the trimmed V and J ends, which lost 3 bases and 14 bases, there was a span of 13 bases. Germline assignment: CDR1 MDHEN and CDR2 SYDVKM. The CDR3 has 12 amino acids. CDR3 sequence: CASSFPRGALFF. The CDR3 DNA reads TGTGCCAGCAGTTTTCCCAGGGGGGCCCTGTTTTTT.

The chain employs TRBV18 and TRBJ2-5, with D unclear. Trimming left V 2 bases short and J 4 bases short, with 8 bases between. Germline CDR1 is KGHSH and CDR2 is LQKENI. The CDR3 contains 13 residues. The CDR3 DNA is TGTGCCAGCTCACCAAGAAACGGAGAGACCCAGTACTTC. Encoded protein: CASSPRNGETQYF.

This clone occurred a few times. The chain employs TRBV2 and TRBJ1-1, with D tentatively TRBD1 (6 bases). The germline gives CDR1 SNHLY, CDR2 FYNNEI. The CDR3 is 14 residues long. The V end lost 7 bases, the J end lost 1 base, and 13 bases lay between the germline ends. The CDR3: CASMAVRGNTEAFF. In nucleotides, the CDR3 is TGTGCCAGCATGGCGGTCAGGGGGAACACTGAAGCTTTCTTT. The full variable domain, its missing parts supplied by reference TRBV2 and TRBJ1-1, is EPEVTQTPSHQVTQMGQEVILRCVPISNHLYFYWYRQILGQKVEFLVSFYNNEISEKSEIFDDQFSVERPDGSNFTLKIRSTKLEDSAMYFCASMAVRGNTEAFFGQGTRLTVV.

The genes are TRBV27 and TRBJ1-3, with unresolved D. This CDR3 is 13 amino acids long. Between the trimmed V and J ends, which lost 5 bases and 4 bases, there was a span of 9 bases. Germline values: CDR1 MNHEY, CDR2 SMNVEV (reference sequence). The CDR3 region has the DNA TGTGCCAGCAGTCGATCGGGGGGAAACACCATATATTTT. Its translation: CASSRSGGNTIYF.

This clone came up once. This chain connects TRBV23-1 to TRBJ2-3; maybe TRBD2 (5 bases). Being an ORF, TRBV23-1 has a function that is uncertain. Trimming cost V 8 bases and J 7 bases, with 19 bases left between them. This CDR3 contains 14 residues. The CDR3 bases are TGCGCCAGCCCGCTAGCTGCGACGGCGAATACGCAGTATTTT. Protein product: CASPLAATANTQYF.